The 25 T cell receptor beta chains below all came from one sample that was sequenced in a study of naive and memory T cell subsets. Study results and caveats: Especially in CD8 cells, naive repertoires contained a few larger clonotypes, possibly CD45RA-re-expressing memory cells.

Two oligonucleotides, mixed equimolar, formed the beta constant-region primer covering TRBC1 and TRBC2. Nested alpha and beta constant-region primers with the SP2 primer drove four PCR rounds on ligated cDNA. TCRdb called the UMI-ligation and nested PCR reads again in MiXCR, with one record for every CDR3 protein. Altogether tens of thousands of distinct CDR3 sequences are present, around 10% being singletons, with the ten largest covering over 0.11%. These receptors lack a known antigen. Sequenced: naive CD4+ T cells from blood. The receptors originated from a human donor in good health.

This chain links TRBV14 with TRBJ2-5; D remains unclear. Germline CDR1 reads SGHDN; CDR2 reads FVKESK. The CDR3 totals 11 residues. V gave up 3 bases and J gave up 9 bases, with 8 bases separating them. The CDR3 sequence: CASSQGPPQYF. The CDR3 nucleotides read TGTGCCAGCAGCCAGGGCCCCCCCCAGTACTTC.

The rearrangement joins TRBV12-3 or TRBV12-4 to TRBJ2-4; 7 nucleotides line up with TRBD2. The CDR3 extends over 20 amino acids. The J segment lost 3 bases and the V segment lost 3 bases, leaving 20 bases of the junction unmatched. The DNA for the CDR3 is TGTGCCAGCAGTTTTGTCACTTCTCTGGGAGGGGTGAAAGGCAAAAACATTCAGTACTTC. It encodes CASSFVTSLGGVKGKNIQYF.

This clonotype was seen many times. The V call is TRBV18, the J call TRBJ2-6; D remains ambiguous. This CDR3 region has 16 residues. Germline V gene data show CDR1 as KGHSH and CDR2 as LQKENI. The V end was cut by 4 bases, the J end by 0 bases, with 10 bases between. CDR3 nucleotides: TGTGCCAGCTCACAATTCGATAGCTCTGGGGCCAACGTCCTGACTTTC. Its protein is CASSQFDSSGANVLTF. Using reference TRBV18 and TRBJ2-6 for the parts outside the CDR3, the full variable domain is NAGVMQNPRHLVRRRGQEARLRCSPMKGHSHVYWYRQLPEEGLKFMVYLQKENIIDESGMPKERFSAEFPKEGPSILRIQQVVRGDSAAYFCASSQFDSSGANVLTFGAGSRLTVL.

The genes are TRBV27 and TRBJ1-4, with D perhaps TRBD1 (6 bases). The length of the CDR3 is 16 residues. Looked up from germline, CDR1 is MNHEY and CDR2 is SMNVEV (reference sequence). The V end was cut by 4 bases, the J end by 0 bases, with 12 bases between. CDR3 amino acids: CASSWGSGATNEKLFF. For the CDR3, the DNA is TGTGCCAGCAGTTGGGGGTCAGGGGCAACTAATGAAAAACTGTTTTTT.

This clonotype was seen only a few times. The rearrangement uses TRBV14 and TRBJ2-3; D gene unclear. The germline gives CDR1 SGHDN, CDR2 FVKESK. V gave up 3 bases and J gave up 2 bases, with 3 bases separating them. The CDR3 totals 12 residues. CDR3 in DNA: TGTGCCAGCAGCCATAACACAGATACGCAGTATTTT. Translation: CASSHNTDTQYF.

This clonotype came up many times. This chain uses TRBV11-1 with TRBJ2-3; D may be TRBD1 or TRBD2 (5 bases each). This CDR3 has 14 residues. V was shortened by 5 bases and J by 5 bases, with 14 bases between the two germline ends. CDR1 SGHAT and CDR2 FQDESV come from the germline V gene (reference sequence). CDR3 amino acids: CASSPRGAQDTQYF. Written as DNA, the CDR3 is TGTGCCAGCAGCCCTAGAGGGGCTCAAGATACGCAGTATTTT. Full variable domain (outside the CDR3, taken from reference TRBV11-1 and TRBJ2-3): EAEVAQSPRYKITEKSQAVAFWCDPISGHATLYWYRQILGQGPELLVQFQDESVVDDSQLPKDRFSAERLKGVDSTLKIQPAELGDSAMYLCASSPRGAQDTQYFGPGTRLTVL.

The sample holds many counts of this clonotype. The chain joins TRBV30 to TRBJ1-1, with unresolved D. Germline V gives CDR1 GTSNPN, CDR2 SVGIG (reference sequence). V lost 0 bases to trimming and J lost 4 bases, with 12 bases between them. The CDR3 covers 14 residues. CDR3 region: CAWSVLRGSTEAFF. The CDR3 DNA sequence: TGTGCCTGGAGTGTACTACGGGGTAGCACTGAAGCTTTCTTT.

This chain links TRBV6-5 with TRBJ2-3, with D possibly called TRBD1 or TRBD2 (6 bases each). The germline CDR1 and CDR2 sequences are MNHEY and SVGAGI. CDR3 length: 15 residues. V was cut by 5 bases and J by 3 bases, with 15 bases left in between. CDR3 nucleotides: TGTGCCAGCAGTACCCCCGGGGGCGCAACAGATACGCAGTATTTT. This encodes CASSTPGGATDTQYF.

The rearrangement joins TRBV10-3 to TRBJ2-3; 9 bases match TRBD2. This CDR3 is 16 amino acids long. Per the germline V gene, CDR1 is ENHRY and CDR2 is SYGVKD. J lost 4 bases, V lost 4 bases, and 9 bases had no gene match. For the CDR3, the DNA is TGTGCCATCAGTGGGGTTAGCGGGAGAATCGCAGATACGCAGTATTTT. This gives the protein CAISGVSGRIADTQYF.

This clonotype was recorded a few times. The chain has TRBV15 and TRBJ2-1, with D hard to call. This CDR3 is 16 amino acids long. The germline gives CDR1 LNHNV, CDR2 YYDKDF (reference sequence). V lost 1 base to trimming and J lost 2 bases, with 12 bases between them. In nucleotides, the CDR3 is TGTGCCACCAGCAGAGCCTCCCAGGAAACCTACAATGAGCAGTTCTTC. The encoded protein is CATSRASQETYNEQFF.

The CDR3 coding sequence is TGTGCCAGCAGAAACGGTGGAGGATTGAACACTGAAGCTTTCTTT. Encoded protein: CASRNGGGLNTEAFF. The rearrangement joins TRBV6-2 or TRBV6-3 to TRBJ1-1, with D uncertain. V lost 6 bases, J lost 0 bases, and 14 bases lay in between. CDR3 size: 15 residues. Germline assignment: CDR1 MNHEY and CDR2 SVGEGT.

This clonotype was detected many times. The DNA of the CDR3 is TGCAGTGCTAGAGATGACTTGTCCTACGAGCAGTACTTC. Encoded protein: CSARDDLSYEQYF. The chain carries TRBV20-1 and TRBJ2-7; D ambiguous. V was cut by 0 bases and J by 1 base, with 7 bases left in between. The germline CDR1 and CDR2 sequences are DFQATT and SNEGSKA (reference sequence). CDR3 length equals 13 residues.

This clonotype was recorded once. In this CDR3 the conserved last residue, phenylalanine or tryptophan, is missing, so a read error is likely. CDR3 amino acids: CASQTGGGRYNEQFS. The DNA of the CDR3 is TGTGCCAGCCAGACGGGGGGGGGTAGGTACAATGAGCAGTTCTCC. The V and J genes are TRBV2 and TRBJ2-1; 8 bases line up with TRBD2. CDR3 length: 15 residues. Per the germline V gene, CDR1 is SNHLY and CDR2 is FYNNEI. V was clipped by 8 bases and J by 4 bases; unmatched bases: 10.

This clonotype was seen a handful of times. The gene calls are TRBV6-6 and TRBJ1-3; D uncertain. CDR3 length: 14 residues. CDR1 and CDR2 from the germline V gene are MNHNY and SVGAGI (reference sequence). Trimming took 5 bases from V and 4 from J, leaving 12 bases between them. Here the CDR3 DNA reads TGTGCCAGCAGTAGACAATGGTCAGGAAACACCATATATTTT. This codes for CASSRQWSGNTIYF.

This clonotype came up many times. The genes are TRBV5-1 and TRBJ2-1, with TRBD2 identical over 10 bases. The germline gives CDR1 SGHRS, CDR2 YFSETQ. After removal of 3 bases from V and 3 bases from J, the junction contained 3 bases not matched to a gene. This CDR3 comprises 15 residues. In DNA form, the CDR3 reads TGCGCCAGCAGCTCTAGCGGGAGAAACTACAATGAGCAGTTCTTC. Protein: CASSSSGRNYNEQFF.

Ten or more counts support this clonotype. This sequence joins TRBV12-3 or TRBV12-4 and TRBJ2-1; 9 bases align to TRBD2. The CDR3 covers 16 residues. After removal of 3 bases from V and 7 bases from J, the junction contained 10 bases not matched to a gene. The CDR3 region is CASSFSGGRARNEQFF. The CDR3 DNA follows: TGTGCCAGCAGTTTTTCTGGCGGGAGGGCCCGGAATGAGCAGTTCTTC.

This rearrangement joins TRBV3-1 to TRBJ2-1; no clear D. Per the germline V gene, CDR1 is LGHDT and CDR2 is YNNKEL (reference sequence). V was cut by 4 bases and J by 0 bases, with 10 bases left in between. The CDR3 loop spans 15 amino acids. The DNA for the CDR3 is TGTGCCAGCAGCCCGATCCGAAGCTCCTACAATGAGCAGTTCTTC. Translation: CASSPIRSSYNEQFF.

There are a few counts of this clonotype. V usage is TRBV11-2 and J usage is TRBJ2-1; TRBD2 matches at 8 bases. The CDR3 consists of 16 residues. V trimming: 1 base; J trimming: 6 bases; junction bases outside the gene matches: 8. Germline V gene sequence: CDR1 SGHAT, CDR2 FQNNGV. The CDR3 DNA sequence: TGTGCCAGCAGCTTAGTGCCTGGGACTAGTCCCAATGAGCAGTTCTTC. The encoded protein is CASSLVPGTSPNEQFF.

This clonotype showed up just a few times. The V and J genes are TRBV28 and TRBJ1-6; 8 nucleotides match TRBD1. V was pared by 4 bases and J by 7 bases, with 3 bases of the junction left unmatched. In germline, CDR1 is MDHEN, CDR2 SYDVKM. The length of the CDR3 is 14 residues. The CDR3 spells CASSSRGRNSPLHF. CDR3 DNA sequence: TGTGCCAGCAGTTCCAGGGGGCGGAATTCACCCCTCCACTTT. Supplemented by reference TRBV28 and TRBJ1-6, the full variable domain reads DVKVTQSSRYLVKRTGEKVFLECVQDMDHENMFWYRQDPGLGLRLIYFSYDVKMKEKGDIPEGYSVSREKKERFSLILESASTNQTSMYLCASSSRGRNSPLHFGNGTRLTVT.

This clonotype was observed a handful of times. The CDR3, as DNA: TGTGCCACCCGAGGAATCTTGAACACTGAAGCTTTCTTT. Translation gives CATRGILNTEAFF. The chain links TRBV10-3 to TRBJ1-1; D gene uncertain. Germline assignment: CDR1 ENHRY and CDR2 SYGVKD. This CDR3 comprises 13 residues. Trimming shortened V by 10 bases and J by 0 bases, and 12 bases separated the two germline ends.

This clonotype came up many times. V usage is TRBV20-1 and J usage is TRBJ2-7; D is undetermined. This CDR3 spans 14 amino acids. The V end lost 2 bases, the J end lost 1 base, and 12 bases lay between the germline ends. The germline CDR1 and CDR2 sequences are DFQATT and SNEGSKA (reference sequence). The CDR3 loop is CSARLTTHSYEQYF. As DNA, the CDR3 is TGCAGTGCTAGATTGACAACCCATTCCTACGAGCAGTACTTC.

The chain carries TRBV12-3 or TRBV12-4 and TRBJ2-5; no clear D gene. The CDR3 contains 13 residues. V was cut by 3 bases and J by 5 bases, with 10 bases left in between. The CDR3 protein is CASSLRGLETQYF. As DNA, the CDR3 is TGTGCCAGCAGTTTGAGAGGATTGGAGACCCAGTACTTC.

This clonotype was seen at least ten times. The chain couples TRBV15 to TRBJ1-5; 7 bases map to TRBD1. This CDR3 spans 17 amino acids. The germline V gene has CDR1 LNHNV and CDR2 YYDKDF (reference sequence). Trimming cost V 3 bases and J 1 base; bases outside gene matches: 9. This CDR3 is CATSRKQGRVSNQPQHF. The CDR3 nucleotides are TGTGCCACCAGCAGGAAACAGGGGAGAGTGAGCAATCAGCCCCAGCATTTT.

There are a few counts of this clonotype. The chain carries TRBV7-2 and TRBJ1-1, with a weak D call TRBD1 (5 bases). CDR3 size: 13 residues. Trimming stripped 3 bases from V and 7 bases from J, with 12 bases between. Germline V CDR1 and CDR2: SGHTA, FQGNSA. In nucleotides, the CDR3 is TGTGCCAGCAGCTTTAGCGGGGGTGTTGAAGCTTTCTTT. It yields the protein CASSFSGGVEAFF.

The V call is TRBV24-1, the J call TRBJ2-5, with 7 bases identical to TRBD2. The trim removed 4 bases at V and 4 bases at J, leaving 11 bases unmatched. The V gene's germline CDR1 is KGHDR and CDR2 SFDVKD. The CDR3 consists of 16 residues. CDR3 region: CATSDTEAGSGETQYF. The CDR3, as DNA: TGTGCCACCAGTGACACCGAAGCGGGATCTGGAGAGACCCAGTACTTC.